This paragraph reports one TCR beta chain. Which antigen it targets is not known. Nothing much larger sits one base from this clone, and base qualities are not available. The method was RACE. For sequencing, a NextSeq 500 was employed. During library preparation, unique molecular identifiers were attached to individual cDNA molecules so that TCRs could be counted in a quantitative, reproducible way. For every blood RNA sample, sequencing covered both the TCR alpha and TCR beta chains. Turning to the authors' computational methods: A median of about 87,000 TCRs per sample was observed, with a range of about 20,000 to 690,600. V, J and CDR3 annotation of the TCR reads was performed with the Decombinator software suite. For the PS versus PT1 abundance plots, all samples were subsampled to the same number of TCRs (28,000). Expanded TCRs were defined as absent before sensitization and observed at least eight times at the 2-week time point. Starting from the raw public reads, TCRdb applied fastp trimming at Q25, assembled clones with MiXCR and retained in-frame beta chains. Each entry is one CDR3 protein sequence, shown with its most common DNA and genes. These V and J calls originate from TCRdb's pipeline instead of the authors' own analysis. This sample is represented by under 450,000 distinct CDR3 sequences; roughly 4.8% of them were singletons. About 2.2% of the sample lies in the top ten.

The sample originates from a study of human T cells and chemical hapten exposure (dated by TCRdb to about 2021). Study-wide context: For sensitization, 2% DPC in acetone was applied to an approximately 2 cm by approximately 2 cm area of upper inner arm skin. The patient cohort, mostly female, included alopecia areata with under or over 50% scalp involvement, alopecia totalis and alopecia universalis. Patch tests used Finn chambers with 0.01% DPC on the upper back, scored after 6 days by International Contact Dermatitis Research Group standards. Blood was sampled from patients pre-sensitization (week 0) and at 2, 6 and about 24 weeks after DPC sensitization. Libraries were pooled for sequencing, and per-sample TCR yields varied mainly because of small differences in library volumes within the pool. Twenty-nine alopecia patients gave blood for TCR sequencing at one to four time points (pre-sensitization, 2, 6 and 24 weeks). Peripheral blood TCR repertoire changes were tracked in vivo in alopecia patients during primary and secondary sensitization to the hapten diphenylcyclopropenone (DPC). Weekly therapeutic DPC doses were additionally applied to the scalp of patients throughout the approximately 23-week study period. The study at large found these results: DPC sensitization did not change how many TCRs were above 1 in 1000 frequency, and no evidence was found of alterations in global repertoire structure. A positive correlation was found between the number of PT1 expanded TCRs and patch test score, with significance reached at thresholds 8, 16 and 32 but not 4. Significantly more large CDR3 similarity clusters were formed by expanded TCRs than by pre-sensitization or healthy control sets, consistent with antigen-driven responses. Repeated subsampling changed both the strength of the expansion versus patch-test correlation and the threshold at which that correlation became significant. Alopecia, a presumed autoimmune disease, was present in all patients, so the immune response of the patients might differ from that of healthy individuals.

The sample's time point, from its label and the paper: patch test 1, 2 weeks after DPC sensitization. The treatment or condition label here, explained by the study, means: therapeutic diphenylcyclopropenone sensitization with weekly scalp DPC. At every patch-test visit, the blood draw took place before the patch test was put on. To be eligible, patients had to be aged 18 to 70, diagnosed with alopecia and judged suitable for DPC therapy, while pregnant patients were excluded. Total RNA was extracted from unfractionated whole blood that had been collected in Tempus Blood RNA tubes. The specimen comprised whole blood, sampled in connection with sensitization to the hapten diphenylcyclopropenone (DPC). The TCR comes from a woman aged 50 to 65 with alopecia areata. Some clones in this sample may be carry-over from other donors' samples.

The DNA is as follows: TGTGCCAGCGGGGTAACAGGGGAAGGGGTCTCTGAAGCTTTCTTT. The translation is CASGVTGEGVSEAFF. The sequence is built from TRBV12-3 or TRBV12-4 and TRBJ1-1, with TRBD1 identical over 7 junction bases. The CDR3 numbers 15 residues from cysteine through phenylalanine. Only the CDR3 region is kept as DNA, spanning 45 bases read in frame from base 1. Clipping removes 8 bases from V and 6 bases from J, with 15 as the unmatched junction base count.